The 15 T cell receptor beta chains given below trace back to one sample, sequenced in a study of PD-1 blockade in classical Hodgkin lymphoma. This table comes from immunoSEQ multiplex PCR, and its TCRdb copy is limited to in-frame clones, with some not included. The data hold around 30,000 clones, with roughly 70% observed a single time. Every patient experienced relapse after autologous stem cell transplantation, and brentuximab vedotin exposure varied. The sequenced sample was peripheral blood mononuclear cells (PBMCs), obtained before the second cycle of nivolumab. These receptors originate from a human donor with classical Hodgkin lymphoma.

The CDR3 loop is CASSLNSGLEKLFF. The CDR3 coding sequence is TGTGCCAGCAGCTTAAATAGCGGCCTAGAAAAACTGTTTTTT. J is TRBJ1-4 and V is TRBV7-8; D remains unclear. Trimming stripped 2 bases from V and 8 bases from J, with 12 bases between. The germline V gene has CDR1 SGHVS and CDR2 FQNEAQ. This CDR3 comprises 14 residues.

This clone was seen only once. The chain recombines TRBV4-1 with TRBJ1-1, with 12 nucleotides matching TRBD1. Germline V gene data show CDR1 as MGHRA and CDR2 as YSYEKL. CDR3 size: 16 residues. Trimming removed 4 bases from V and 5 bases from J; junction bases left unmatched: 8. The DNA for the CDR3 is TGCGCCAGCAGCCCTTCACCGGGACAGGGGGCTACTGAAGCTTTCTTT. Protein product: CASSPSPGQGATEAFF.

The chain joins TRBV27 to TRBJ2-1; TRBD2 matches at 11 bases. The germline V gene encodes CDR1 MNHEY and CDR2 SMNVEV (reference sequence). This CDR3 region has 16 residues. The junction had 8 bases not matched to a gene; V was cut back by 6 bases and J by 4 bases. CDR3 amino acids: CASRGWSSGGYNEQFF. The CDR3 nucleotides read TGTGCCAGCAGAGGGTGGTCTAGCGGGGGGTACAATGAGCAGTTCTTC.

CDR3: CASARTGTNENIQYF. The CDR3 DNA sequence: TGCGCCAGCGCCAGGACCGGGACAAATGAAAACATTCAGTACTTC. The V gene is TRBV5-1, the J gene TRBJ2-4; maybe TRBD1 (6 bases). Trimming took 7 bases from V and 5 from J, leaving 19 bases between them. The germline V gene encodes CDR1 SGHRS and CDR2 YFSETQ. The CDR3 is 15 amino acids.

The V and J genes are TRBV23-1 and TRBJ1-6; D is undetermined. TRBV23-1 is an ORF; its function is uncertain. The CDR3 has 14 amino acids. V was trimmed by 8 bases and J by 10 bases, leaving 18 bases between them. The CDR3 loop is CASRPTDPGSPLHF. CDR3 nucleotides: TGCGCCAGCCGACCGACGGACCCGGGCTCACCCCTCCACTTT.

The V gene is TRBV4-2, the J gene TRBJ2-1, with 11 bases identical to TRBD2. The junction had 5 bases not matched to a gene; V was cut back by 0 bases and J by 7 bases. Germline V CDR1 and CDR2: LGHNA, YNFKEQ. The CDR3 length is 16 residues. Here the CDR3 reads CASSQEDSGGANEQFF. The CDR3 DNA sequence: TGTGCCAGCAGCCAAGAAGATAGCGGGGGGGCTAATGAGCAGTTCTTC.

The rearrangement uses TRBV25-1 and TRBJ1-6; D might be TRBD1 (5 bases). The germline CDR1 and CDR2 sequences are MGHDK and SYGVNS. V shed 5 bases and J shed 12 bases, with 14 bases lying between them. The CDR3 runs to 13 residues. The DNA for the CDR3 is TGTGCCAGCAGTCTGGGGGTCCGGGGACCCCTCCACTTT. Translation: CASSLGVRGPLHF.

The rearrangement uses TRBV2 and TRBJ2-2; possibly TRBD1 for D (5 bases). V lost 1 base, J lost 7 bases, and 13 bases lay in between. Germline V CDR1 and CDR2: SNHLY, FYNNEI. CDR3 length: 15 amino acids. This CDR3 is CASSEEGIPGGELFF. The CDR3 DNA follows: TGTGCCAGCAGTGAAGAGGGGATCCCGGGCGGGGAGCTGTTTTTT.

This clone was seen a few times. CDR3 coding DNA: TGTGCCAGCAGCTTGGACAGGTACGAGCAGTACTTC. It is translated as CASSLDRYEQYF. The chain combines TRBV5-4 with TRBJ2-7; possible D gene TRBD1, 5 bases. The CDR3 consists of 12 residues. V gave up 0 bases and J gave up 4 bases, with 5 bases separating them. Looked up from germline, CDR1 is SGHNT and CDR2 is YYREEE (reference sequence).

The CDR3 sequence: CASSWQGSDTQYF. In DNA, the CDR3 is TGTGCCAGCAGCTGGCAGGGATCAGATACGCAGTATTTT. The chain combines TRBV11-3 with TRBJ2-3; possible D gene TRBD1, 5 bases. Trimming pared 4 bases from V and 4 bases from J, leaving 9 bases between. This CDR3 has 13 residues. The V gene's germline CDR1 is SGHNT and CDR2 YENEEA.

This clone ranks as medium-sized. The gene calls are TRBV19 and TRBJ1-1; tentatively, D is TRBD1 (6 bases). Germline-derived CDR1 and CDR2 are LNHDA and SQIVND (reference sequence). This CDR3 has 14 amino acids. Trimming pared 10 bases from V and 2 bases from J, leaving 17 bases between. CDR3 sequence reads: CATTRDTRNTEAFF. CDR3 nucleotide sequence: TGTGCCACTACCCGGGACACAAGAAACACTGAAGCTTTCTTT.

The chain combines TRBV7-9 with TRBJ2-7; 8 nucleotides align to TRBD1. The trim removed 2 bases at V and 7 bases at J, leaving 1 base unmatched. CDR1 and CDR2 from the germline V gene are SEHNR and FQNEAQ (reference sequence). The CDR3 consists of 12 residues. The chain's CDR3 is CASSLTGGEQYF. The CDR3 DNA follows: TGTGCCAGCAGCTTAACAGGGGGGGAGCAGTACTTC.

V usage is TRBV28 and J usage is TRBJ2-2; D is ambiguous. Germline CDR1 is MDHEN and CDR2 is SYDVKM. The CDR3 is 14 residues long. V was trimmed by 6 bases and J by 4 bases, leaving 12 bases between them. The CDR3 spells CASRIRASTGELFF. DNA for the CDR3: TGTGCCAGCAGAATCCGGGCGAGCACCGGGGAGCTGTTTTTT.

V gene TRBV10-2 combines with J gene TRBJ1-5, with 8 bases fitting TRBD1. The V and J ends lost 7 bases and 7 bases, in that order; junction bases with no gene match: 9. The length of the CDR3 is 14 residues. CDR1 and CDR2 from the germline V gene are WSHSY and SAAADI. CDR3 residues: CASTELDRAQPQHF. The CDR3 DNA reads as TGCGCCAGCACTGAATTGGACAGGGCCCAGCCCCAGCATTTT.

This sequence joins TRBV27 and TRBJ1-5; D remains unclear. The CDR3 has 14 amino acids. Germline values: CDR1 MNHEY, CDR2 SMNVEV (reference sequence). V lost 3 bases and J 3 bases, leaving 9 bases between the germline ends. The CDR3 region has the DNA TGTGCCAGCAGTTTCGTCGGGTACAATCAGCCCCAGCATTTT. Amino acids: CASSFVGYNQPQHF.